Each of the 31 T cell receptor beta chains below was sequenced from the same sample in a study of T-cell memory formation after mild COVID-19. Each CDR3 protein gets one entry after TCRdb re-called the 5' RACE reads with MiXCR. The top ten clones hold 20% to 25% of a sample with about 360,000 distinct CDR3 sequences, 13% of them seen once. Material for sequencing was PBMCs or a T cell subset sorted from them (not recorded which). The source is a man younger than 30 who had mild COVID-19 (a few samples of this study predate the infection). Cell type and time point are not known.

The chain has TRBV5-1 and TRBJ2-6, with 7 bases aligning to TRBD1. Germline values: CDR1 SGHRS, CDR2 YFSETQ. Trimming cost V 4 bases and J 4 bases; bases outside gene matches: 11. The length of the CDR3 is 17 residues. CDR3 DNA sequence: TGCGCCAGCAGCCCCCACAGGGGAGCTGGGGGGGCCAACGTCCTGACTTTC. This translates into CASSPHRGAGGANVLTF.

The CDR3 DNA reads as TGCAGTGCTATCGACGAAATGAACACTGAAGCTTTCTTT. Translating gives CSAIDEMNTEAFF. The chain combines TRBV20-1 with TRBJ1-1; D gene unclear. CDR1 and CDR2 (germline): DFQATT, SNEGSKA (reference sequence). V lost 4 bases, J lost 0 bases, and 9 bases lay in between. CDR3 size: 13 residues.

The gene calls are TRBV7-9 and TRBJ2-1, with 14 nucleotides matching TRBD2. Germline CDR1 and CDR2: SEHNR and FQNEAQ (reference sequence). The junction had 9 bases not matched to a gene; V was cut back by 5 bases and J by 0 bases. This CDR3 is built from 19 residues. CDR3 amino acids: CASSTWGLAGAHSYNEQFF. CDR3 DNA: TGTGCCAGCAGCACCTGGGGACTAGCGGGGGCCCACTCCTACAATGAGCAGTTCTTC.

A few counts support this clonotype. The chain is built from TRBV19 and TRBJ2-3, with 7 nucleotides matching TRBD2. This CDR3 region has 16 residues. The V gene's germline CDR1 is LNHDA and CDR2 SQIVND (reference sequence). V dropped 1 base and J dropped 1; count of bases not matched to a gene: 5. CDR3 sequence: CASSIGAGVGTDTQYF. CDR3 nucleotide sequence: TGTGCCAGTAGTATAGGGGCGGGAGTCGGCACAGATACGCAGTATTTT.

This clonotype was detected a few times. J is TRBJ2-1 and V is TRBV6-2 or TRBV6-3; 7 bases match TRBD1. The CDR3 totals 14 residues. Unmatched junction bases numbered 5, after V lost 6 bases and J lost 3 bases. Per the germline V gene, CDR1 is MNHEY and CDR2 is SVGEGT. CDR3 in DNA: TGTGCCAGCAGCCGGGACAGCTTCTACAATGAGCAGTTCTTC. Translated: CASSRDSFYNEQFF.

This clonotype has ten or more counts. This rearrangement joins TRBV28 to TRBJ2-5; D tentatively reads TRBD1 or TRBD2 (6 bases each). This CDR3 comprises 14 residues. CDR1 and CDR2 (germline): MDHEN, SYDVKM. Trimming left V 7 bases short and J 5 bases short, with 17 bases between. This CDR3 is CASTSIGGPETQYF. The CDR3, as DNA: TGTGCCAGCACCTCGATTGGGGGGCCTGAGACCCAGTACTTC.

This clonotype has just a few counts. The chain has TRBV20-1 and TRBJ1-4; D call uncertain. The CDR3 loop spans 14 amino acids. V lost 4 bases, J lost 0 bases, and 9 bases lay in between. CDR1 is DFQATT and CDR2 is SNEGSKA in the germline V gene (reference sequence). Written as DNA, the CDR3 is TGCAGTGCTAAAGCGGGTACAACTAATGAAAAACTGTTTTTT. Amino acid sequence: CSAKAGTTNEKLFF.

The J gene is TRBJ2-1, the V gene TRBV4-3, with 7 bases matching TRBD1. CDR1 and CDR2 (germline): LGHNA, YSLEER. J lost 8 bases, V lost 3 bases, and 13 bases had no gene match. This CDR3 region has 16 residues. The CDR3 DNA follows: TGCGCCAGCAGCCAGACGCCGGGACAGAAAGAGGATGAGCAGTTCTTC. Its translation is CASSQTPGQKEDEQFF.

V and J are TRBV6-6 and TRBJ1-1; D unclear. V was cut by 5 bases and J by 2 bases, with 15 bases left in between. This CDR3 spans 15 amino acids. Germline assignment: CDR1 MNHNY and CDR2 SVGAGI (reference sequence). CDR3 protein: CASSRGRMPNTEAFF. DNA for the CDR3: TGTGCCAGCAGTCGCGGTAGGATGCCCAACACTGAAGCTTTCTTT.

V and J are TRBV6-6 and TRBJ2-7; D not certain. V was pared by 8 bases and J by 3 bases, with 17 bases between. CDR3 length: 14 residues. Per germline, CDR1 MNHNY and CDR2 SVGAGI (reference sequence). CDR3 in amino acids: CASARVGFVYEQYF. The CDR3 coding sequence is TGTGCCAGCGCCCGAGTCGGTTTTGTCTACGAGCAGTACTTC.

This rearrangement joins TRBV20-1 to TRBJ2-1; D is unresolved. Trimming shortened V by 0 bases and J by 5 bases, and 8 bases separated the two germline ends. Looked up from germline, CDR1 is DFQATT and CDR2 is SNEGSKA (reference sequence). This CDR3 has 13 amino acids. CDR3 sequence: CSARDEVDNEQFF. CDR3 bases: TGCAGTGCTAGAGATGAGGTTGACAATGAGCAGTTCTTC.

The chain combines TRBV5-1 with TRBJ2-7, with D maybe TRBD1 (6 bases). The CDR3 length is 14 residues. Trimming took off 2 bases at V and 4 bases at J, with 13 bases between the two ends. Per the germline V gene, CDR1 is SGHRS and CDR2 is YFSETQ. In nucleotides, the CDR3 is TGCGCCAGCAGCTTTCAGTATCAGGGGTACGAGCAGTACTTC. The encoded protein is CASSFQYQGYEQYF.

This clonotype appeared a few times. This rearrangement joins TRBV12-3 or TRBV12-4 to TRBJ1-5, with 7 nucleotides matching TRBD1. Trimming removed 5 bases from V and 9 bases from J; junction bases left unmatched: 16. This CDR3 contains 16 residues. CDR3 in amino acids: CASSLGHRGPERPQHF. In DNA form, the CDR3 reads TGTGCCAGCAGTCTCGGACACAGGGGTCCGGAAAGGCCCCAGCATTTT.

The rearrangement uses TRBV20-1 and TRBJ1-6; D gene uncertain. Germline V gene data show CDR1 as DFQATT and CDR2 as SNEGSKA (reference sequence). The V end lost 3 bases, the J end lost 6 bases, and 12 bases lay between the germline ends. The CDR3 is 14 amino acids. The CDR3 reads CSASLGRTNSPLHF. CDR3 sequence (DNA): TGCAGTGCTAGCCTCGGCAGGACTAATTCACCCCTCCACTTT.

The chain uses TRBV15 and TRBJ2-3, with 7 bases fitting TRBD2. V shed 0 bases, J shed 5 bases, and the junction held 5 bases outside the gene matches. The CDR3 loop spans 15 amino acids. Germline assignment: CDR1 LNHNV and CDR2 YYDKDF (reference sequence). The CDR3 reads CATSRDAGEIDTQYF. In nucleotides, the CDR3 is TGTGCCACCAGCAGAGACGCGGGGGAAATAGATACGCAGTATTTT.

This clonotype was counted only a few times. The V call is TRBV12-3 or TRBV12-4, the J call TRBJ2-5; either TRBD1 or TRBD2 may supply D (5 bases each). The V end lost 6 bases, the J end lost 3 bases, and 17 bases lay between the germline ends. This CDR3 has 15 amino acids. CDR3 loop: CASSAWGTVEETQYF. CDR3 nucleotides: TGTGCCAGCAGCGCCTGGGGGACGGTTGAAGAGACCCAGTACTTC.

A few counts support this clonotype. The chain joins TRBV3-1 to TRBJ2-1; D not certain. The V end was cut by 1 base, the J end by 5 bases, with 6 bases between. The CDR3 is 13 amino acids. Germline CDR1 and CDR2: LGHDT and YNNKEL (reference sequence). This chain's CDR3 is CASSQVSHNEQFF. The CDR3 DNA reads TGTGCCAGCAGCCAAGTGTCTCACAATGAGCAGTTCTTC.

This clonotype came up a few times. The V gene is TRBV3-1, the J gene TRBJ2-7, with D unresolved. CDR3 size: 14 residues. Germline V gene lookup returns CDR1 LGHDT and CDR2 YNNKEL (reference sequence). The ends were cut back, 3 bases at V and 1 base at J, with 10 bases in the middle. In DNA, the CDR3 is TGTGCCAGCAGCCACCTAGGCGGTTCCTACGAGCAGTACTTC. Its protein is CASSHLGGSYEQYF.

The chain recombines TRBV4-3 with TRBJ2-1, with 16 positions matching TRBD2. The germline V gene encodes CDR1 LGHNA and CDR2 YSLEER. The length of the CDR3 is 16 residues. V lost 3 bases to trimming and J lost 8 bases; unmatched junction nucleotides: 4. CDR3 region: CASSQVGTSGGDEQFF. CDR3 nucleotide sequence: TGCGCCAGCAGCCAGGTTGGGACTAGCGGGGGGGATGAGCAGTTCTTC.

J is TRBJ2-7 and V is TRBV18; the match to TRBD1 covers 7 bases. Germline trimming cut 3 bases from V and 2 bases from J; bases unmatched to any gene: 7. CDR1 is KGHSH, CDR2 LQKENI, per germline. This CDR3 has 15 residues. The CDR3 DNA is TGTGCCAGCTCACCTCCGGGACAGAGAGCCTACGAGCAGTACTTC. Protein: CASSPPGQRAYEQYF.

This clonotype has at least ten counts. The chain's CDR3 is CSTQPGPYTDTQYF. Written as DNA, the CDR3 is TGCAGTACCCAACCGGGACCATACACAGATACGCAGTATTTT. The chain has TRBV20-1 and TRBJ2-3; D is tentatively TRBD1 or TRBD2 (5 bases each). Germline V gene sequence: CDR1 DFQATT, CDR2 SNEGSKA (reference sequence). Trimming stripped 8 bases from V and 2 bases from J, with 17 bases between. This CDR3 is 14 amino acids long.

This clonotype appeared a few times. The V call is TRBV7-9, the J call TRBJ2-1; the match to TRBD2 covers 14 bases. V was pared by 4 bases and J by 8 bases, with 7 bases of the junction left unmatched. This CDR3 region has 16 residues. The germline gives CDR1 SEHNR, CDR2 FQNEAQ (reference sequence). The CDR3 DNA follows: TGTGCCAGCAGCTCGGGACTAGCGGGGGCCTGGGATGAGCAGTTCTTC. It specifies CASSSGLAGAWDEQFF.

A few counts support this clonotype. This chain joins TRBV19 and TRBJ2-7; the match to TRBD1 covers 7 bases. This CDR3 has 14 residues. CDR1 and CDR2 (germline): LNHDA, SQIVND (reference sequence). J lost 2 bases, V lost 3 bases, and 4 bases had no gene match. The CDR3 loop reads CASSILDRTYEQYF. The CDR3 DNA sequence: TGTGCCAGTAGTATTTTGGACAGGACCTACGAGCAGTACTTC.

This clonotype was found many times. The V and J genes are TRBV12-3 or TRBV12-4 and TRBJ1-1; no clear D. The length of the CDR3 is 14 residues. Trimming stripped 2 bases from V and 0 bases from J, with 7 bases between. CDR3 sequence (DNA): TGTGCCAGCAGTTTAAGAGGAATGAACACTGAAGCTTTCTTT. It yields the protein CASSLRGMNTEAFF.

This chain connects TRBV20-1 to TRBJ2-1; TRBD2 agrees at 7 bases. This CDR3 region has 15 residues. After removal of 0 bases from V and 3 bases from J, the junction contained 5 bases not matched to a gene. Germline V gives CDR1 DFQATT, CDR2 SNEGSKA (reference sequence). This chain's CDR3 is CSARDLAGVYNEQFF. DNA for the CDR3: TGCAGTGCTAGAGATCTCGCGGGGGTCTACAATGAGCAGTTCTTC.

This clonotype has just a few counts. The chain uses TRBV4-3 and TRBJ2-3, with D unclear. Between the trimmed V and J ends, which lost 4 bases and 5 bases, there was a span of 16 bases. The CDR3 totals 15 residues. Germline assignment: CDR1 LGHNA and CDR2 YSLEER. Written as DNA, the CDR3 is TGCGCCAGCAGCCCAAACTGGCTTATGTTAGATACGCAGTATTTT. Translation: CASSPNWLMLDTQYF.

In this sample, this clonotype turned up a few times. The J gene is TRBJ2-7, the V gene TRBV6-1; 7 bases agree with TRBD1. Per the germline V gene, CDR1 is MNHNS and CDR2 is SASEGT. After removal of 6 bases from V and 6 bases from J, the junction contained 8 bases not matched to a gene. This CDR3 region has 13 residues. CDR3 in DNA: TGTGCCAGCAGCTTGGGACAGAGGATCGAGCAGTACGTC. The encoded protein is CASSLGQRIEQYV.

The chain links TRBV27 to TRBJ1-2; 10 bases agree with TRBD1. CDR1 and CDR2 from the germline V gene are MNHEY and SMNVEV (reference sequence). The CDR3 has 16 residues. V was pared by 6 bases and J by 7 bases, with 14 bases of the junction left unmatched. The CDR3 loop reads CASRPGQGMSRIGYTF. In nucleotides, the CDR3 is TGTGCCAGCAGACCGGGACAGGGGATGAGTAGGATTGGCTACACCTTC.

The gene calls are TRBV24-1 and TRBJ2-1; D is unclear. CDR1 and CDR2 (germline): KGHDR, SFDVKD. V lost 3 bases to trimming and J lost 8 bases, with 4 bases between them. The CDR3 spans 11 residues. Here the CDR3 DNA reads TGTGCCACCAGTGATGGCTATGAGCAGTTCTTC. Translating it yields CATSDGYEQFF.

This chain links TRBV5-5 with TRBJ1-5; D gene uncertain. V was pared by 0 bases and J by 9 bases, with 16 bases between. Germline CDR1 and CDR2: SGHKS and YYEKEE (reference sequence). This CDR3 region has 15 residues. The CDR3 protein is CASSLVAGWGSPQHF. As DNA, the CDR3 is TGTGCCAGCAGCTTGGTTGCCGGGTGGGGATCGCCCCAGCATTTT.

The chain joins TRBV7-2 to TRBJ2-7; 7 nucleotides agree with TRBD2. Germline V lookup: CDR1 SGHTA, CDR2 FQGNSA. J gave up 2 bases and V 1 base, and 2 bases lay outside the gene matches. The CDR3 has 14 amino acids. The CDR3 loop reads CASSLDAGAYEQYF. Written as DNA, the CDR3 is TGTGCCAGCAGCTTAGACGCGGGGGCCTACGAGCAGTACTTC.